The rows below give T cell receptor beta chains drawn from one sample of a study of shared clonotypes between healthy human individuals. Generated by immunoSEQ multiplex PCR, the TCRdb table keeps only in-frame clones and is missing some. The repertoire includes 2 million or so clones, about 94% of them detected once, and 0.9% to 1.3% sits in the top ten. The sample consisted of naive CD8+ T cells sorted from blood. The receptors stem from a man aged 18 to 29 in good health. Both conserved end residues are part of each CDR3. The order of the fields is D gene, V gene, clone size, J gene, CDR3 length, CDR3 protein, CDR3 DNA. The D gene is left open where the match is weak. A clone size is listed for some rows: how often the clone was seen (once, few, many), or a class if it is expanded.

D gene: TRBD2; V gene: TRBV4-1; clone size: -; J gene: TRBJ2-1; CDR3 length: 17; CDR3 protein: CASRPNSGGAESHEQFF; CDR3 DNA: TGCGCCAGCAGGCCCAACAGCGGGGGGGCCGAATCACATGAGCAGTTCTTC
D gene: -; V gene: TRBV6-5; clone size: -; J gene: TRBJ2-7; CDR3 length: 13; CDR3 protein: CASTHLTRDEQYF; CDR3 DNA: TGTGCCAGCACCCACTTAACACGGGACGAGCAGTACTTC
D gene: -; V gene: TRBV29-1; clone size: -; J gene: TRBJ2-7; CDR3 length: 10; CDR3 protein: CSVVGPGFYF; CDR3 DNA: TGCAGCGTTGTAGGGCCGGGCTTTTACTTC
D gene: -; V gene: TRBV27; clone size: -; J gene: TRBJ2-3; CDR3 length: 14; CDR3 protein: CASSLLGTTDTQYF; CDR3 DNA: TGTGCCAGCAGTTTATTGGGTACCACAGATACGCAGTATTTT
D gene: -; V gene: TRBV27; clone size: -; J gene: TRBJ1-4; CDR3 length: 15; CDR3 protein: CASRLQWGGDEKLFF; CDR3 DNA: TGTGCCAGCAGACTTCAATGGGGGGGCGATGAAAAACTGTTTTTT
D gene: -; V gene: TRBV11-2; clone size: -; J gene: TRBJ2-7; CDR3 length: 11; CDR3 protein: CASSPHYEQYF; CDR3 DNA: TGTGCCAGCAGCCCGCACTACGAGCAGTACTTC
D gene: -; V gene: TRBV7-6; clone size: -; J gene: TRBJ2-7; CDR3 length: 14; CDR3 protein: CASSHSETSYEQYF; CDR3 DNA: TGTGCCAGCAGCCACTCCGAGACGTCCTACGAGCAGTACTTC
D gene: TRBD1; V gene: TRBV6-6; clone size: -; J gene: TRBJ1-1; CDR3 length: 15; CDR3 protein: CASSYGTGMNTEAFF; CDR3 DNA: TGTGCCAGCAGTTACGGGACAGGGATGAACACTGAAGCTTTCTTT
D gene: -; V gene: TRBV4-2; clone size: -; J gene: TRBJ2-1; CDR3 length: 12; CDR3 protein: CASSQGGIEQFF; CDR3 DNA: TGTGCCAGCAGCCAAGGCGGGATTGAGCAGTTCTTC
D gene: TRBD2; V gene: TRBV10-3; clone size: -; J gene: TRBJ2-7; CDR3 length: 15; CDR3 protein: CAISETSGRRGEQYF; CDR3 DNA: TGTGCCATCAGTGAGACTAGCGGGAGAAGAGGCGAGCAGTACTTC
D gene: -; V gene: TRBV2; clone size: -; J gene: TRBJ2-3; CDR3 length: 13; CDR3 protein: CASVGTTPDTQYF; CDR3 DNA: TGTGCCAGCGTGGGCACTACCCCAGATACGCAGTATTTT
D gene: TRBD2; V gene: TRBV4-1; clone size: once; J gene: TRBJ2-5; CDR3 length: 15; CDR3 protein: CASSMGLAGEETQYF; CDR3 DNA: TGCGCCAGCAGCATGGGACTAGCGGGAGAAGAGACCCAGTACTTC
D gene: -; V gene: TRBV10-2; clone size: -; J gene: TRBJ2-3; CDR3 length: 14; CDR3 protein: CASSGTSFTDTQYF; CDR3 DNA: TGCGCCAGCAGTGGTACTAGTTTCACAGATACGCAGTATTTT
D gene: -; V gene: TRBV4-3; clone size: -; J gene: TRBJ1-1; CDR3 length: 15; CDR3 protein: CASSQVPGMNTEAFF; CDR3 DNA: TGCGCCAGCAGCCAAGTGCCAGGAATGAACACTGAAGCTTTCTTT
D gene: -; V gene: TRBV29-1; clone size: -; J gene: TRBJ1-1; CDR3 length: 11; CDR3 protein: CSVRVNTEAFF; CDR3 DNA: TGCAGCGTGAGGGTGAACACTGAAGCTTTCTTT
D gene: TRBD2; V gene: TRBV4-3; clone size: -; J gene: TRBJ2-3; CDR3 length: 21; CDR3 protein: CASSQLFASGIFKEGADTQYF; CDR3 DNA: TGCGCCAGCAGCCAACTATTTGCTAGCGGGATCTTTAAAGAAGGTGCAGATACGCAGTATTTT
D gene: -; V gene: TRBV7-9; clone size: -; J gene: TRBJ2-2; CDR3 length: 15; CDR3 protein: CASNSRVSGTGELFF; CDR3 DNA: TGTGCCAGCAACTCCAGGGTTTCGGGCACCGGGGAGCTGTTTTTT
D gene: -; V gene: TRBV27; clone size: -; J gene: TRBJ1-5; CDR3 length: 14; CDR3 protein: CASSSLGNNQPQHF; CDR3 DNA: TGTGCCAGCAGTTCCCTAGGGAACAATCAGCCCCAGCATTTT
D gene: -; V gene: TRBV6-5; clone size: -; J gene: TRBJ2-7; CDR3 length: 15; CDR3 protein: CASSYSGDLLYEQYF; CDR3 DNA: TGTGCCAGCAGTTACTCGGGGGACCTCCTCTACGAGCAGTACTTC
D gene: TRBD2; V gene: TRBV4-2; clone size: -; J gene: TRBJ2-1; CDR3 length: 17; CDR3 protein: CASSQDLAGGLYNEQFF; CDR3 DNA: TGTGCCAGCAGCCAAGATTTAGCGGGGGGCCTCTACAATGAGCAGTTCTTC
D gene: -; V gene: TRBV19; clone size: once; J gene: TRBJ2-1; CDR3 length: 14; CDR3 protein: CASSTGDGYNEQFF; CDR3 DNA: TGTGCCAGTAGTACCGGGGACGGGTACAATGAGCAGTTCTTC
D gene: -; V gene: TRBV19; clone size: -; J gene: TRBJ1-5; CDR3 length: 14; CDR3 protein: CASSIEESNQPQHF; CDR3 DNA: TGTGCCAGTAGTATTGAGGAAAGCAATCAGCCCCAGCATTTT
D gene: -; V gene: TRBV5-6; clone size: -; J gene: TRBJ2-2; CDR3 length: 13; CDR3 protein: CASSLVGTGELFF; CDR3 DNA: TGTGCCAGCAGCTTGGTAGGGACCGGGGAGCTGTTTTTT
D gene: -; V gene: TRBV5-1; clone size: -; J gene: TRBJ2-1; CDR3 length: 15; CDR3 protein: CASSLIRDAYNEQFF; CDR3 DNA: TGCGCCAGCAGCTTGATCAGAGACGCCTACAATGAGCAGTTCTTC
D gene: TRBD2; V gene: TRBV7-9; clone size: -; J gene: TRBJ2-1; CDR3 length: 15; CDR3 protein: CASSFGLAGYNEQFF; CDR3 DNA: TGTGCCAGCAGCTTTGGACTAGCGGGTTACAATGAGCAGTTCTTC
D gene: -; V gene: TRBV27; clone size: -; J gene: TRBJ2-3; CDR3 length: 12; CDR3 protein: CASSPATDTQYF; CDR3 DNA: TGTGCCAGCAGCCCCGCAACCGATACGCAGTATTTT
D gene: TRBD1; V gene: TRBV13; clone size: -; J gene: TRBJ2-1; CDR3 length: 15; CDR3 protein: CASSSGQSSYNEQFF; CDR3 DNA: TGTGCCAGCAGCTCGGGACAGAGCTCCTACAATGAGCAGTTCTTC
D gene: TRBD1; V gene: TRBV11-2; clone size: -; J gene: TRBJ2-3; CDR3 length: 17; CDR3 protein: CASSSLTGDVFTDTQYF; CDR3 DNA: TGTGCCAGCAGCTCTTTGACAGGGGATGTCTTCACAGATACGCAGTATTTT
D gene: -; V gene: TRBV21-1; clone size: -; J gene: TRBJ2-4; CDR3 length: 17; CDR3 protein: CASSKVIQRLAKNIQYF; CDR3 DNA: TGTGCCAGCAGCAAAGTGATACAGAGGTTGGCCAAAAACATTCAGTACTTC
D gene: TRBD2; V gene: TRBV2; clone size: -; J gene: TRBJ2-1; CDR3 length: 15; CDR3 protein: CASSETSGYYNEQFF; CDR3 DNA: TGTGCCAGCAGTGAGACTAGCGGGTACTACAATGAGCAGTTCTTC
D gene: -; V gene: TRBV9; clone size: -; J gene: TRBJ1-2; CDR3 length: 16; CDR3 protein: CASSVDGVQTDYGYTF; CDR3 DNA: TGTGCCAGCAGCGTAGACGGAGTACAAACTGACTATGGCTACACCTTC
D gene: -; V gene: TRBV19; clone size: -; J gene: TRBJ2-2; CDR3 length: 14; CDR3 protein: CASSPVLGTGELFF; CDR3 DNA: TGTGCCAGTAGCCCTGTGTTGGGCACCGGGGAGCTGTTTTTT
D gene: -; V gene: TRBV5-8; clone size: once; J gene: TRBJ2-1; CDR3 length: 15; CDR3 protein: CASSPGTLSYNEQFF; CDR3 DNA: TGTGCCAGCAGCCCCGGGACTCTCTCCTACAATGAGCAGTTCTTC
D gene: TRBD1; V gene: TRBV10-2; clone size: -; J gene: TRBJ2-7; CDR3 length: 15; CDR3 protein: CASSERTGVVHEQYF; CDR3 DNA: TGCGCCAGCAGTGAAAGGACAGGGGTTGTACACGAGCAGTACTTC
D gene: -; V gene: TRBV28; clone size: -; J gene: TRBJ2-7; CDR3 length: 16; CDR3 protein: CASSLIASGRSDEQYF; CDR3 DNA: TGTGCCAGCAGTTTAATTGCCTCGGGACGCTCGGACGAGCAGTACTTC
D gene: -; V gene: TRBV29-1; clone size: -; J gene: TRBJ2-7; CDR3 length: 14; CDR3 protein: CSVSPRTAFYEQYF; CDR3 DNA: TGCAGCGTTTCCCCCCGGACAGCCTTTTACGAGCAGTACTTC
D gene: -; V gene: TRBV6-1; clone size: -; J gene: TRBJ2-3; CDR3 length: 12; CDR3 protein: CASSDPTDTQYF; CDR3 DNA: TGTGCCAGCAGTGACCCCACAGATACGCAGTATTTT
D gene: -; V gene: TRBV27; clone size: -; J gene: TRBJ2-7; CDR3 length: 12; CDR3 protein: CASREMRGEQYF; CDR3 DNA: TGTGCCAGCAGGGAAATGCGAGGCGAGCAGTACTTC
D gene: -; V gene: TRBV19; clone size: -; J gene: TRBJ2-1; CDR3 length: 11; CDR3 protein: CASSAGTVQFF; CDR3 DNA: TGTGCCAGTAGTGCGGGGACAGTCCAGTTCTTC
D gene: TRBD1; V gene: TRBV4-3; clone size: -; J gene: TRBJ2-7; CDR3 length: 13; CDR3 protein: CASSQWTGYEQYF; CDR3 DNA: TGCGCCAGCAGCCAATGGACAGGGTACGAGCAGTACTTC
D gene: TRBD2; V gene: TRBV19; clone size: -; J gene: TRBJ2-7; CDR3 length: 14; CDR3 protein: CASSPRLAGYEQYF; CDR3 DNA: TGTGCCAGTAGTCCCCGACTAGCGGGATACGAGCAGTACTTC
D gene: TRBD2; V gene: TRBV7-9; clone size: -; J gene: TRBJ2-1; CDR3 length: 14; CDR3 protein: CATSGASGYNEQFF; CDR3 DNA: TGTGCCACCAGTGGGGCTAGCGGTTACAATGAGCAGTTCTTC